This T cell receptor beta chain was obtained from a study of blood T cell repertoires in COVID-19. Study-level information: The United States, Italy and Spain were the sources of the acute and convalescent COVID-19 samples. PBMCs, B-cell-depleted T cells, or T cells were the source of the cDNA or gDNA that made up the material.

CDR1 LNHDA and CDR2 SQIVND come from the germline V gene (reference sequence). The CDR3 consists of 18 residues. V lost 5 bases, J lost 3 bases, and 14 bases stayed unmatched. In the original workflow: Amplifying reference gene primers gave estimates of nucleated cell counts. The protocol was immunoSEQ multiplex PCR, while the TCRdb copy is restricted to in-frame clones and leaves out a portion. From that table come the V and J calls and clone size; the DNA was used to work out D and trimming. The sample has roughly 250,000 clones, approximately 85% seen once. The TCR originated in a woman aged 25 to 45 with acute or convalescent COVID-19. The chain joins TRBV19 to TRBJ2-7, with TRBD2 matching over 12 bases. The sample consisted of peripheral blood. CDR3 residues: CASSPLAGGPRGDYEQYF. The CDR3 nucleotides read TGTGCCAGTAGTCCTCTAGCGGGAGGGCCCCGTGGAGACTACGAGCAGTACTTC. The full variable domain, its missing parts supplied by reference TRBV19 and TRBJ2-7, is DGGITQSPKYLFRKEGQNVTLSCEQNLNHDAMYWYRQDPGQGLRLIYYSQIVNDFQKGDIAEGYSVSREKKESFPLTVTSAQKNPTAFYLCASSPLAGGPRGDYEQYFGPGTRLTVT.